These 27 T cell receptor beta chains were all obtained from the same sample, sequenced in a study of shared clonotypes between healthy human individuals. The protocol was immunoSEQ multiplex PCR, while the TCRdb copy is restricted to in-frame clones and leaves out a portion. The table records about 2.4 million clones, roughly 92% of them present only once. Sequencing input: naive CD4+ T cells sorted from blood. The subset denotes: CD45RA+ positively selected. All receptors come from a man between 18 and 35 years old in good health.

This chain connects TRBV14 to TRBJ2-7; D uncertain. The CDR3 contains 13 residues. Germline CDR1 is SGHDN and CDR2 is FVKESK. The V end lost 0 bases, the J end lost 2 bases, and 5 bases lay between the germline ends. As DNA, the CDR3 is TGTGCCAGCAGCCAAGATCTTACCTACGAGCAGTACTTC. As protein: CASSQDLTYEQYF.

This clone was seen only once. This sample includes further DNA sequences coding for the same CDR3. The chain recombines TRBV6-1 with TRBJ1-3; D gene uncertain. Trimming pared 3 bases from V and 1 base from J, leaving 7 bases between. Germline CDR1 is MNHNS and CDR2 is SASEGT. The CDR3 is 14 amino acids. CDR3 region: CASSDPPSGNTIYF. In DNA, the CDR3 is TGTGCCAGCAGTGATCCACCGTCTGGAAACACCATATATTTT.

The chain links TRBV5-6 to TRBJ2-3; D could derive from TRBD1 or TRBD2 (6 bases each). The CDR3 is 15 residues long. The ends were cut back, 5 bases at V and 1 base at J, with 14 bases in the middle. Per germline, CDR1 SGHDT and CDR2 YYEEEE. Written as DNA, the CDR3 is TGTGCCAGCAGTCGGCGGAGGGGGGGCACAGATACGCAGTATTTT. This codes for CASSRRRGGTDTQYF.

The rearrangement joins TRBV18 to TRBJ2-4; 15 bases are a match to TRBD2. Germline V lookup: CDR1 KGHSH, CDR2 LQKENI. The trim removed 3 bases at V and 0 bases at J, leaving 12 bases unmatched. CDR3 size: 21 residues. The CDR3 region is CASSPVPGLAGGDLAKNIQYF. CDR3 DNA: TGTGCCAGCTCACCCGTCCCGGGACTAGCGGGGGGAGACCTAGCCAAAAACATTCAGTACTTC.

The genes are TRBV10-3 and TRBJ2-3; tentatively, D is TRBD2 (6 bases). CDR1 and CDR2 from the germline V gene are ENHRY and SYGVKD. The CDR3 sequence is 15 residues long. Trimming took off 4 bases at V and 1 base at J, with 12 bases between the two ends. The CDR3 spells CAISVGDLGTDTQYF. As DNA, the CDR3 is TGTGCCATCAGTGTGGGGGACTTGGGCACAGATACGCAGTATTTT.

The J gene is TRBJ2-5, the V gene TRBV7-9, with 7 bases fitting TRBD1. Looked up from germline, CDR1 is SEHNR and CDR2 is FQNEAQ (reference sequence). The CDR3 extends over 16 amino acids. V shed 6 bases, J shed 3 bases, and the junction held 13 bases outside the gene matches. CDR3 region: CASRKTGRSFEETQYF. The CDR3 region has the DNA TGTGCCAGCAGGAAGACAGGGAGAAGTTTCGAAGAGACCCAGTACTTC.

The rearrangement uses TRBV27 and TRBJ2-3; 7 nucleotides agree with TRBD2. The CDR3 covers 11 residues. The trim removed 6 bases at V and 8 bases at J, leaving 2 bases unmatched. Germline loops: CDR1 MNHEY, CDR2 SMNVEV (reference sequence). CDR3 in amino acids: CASSQRGTQYF. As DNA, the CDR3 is TGTGCCAGCAGCCAGCGGGGTACGCAGTATTTT.

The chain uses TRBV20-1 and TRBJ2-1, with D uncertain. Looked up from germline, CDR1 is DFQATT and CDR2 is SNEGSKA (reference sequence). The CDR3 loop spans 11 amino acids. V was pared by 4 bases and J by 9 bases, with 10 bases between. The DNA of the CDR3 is TGCAGTGCTACCGCACATCCTGAGCAGTTCTTC. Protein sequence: CSATAHPEQFF.

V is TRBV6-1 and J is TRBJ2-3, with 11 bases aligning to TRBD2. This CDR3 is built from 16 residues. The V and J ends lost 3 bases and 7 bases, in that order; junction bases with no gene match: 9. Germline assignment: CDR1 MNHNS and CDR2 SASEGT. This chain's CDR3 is CASSDGTSGLRNTQYF. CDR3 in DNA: TGTGCCAGCAGTGATGGGACTAGCGGACTCCGAAATACGCAGTATTTT.

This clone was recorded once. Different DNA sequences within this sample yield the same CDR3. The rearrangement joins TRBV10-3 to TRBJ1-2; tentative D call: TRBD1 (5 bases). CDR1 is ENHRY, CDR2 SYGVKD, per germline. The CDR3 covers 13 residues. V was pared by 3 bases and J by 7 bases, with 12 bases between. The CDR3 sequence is CAISERGLGGYTF. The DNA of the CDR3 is TGTGCCATCAGTGAAAGGGGATTAGGTGGCTACACCTTC.

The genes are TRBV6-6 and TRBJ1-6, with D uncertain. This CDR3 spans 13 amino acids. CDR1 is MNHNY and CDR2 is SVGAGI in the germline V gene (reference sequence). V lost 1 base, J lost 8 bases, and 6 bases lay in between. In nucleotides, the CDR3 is TGTGCCAGCAGTTACTTAGAGGATTCACCCCTCCACTTT. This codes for CASSYLEDSPLHF.

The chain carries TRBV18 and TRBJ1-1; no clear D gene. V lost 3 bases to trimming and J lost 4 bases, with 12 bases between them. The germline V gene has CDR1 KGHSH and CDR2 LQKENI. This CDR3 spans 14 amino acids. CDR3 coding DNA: TGTGCCAGCTCACCGAACTTAGGAAGCACTGAAGCTTTCTTT. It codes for CASSPNLGSTEAFF.

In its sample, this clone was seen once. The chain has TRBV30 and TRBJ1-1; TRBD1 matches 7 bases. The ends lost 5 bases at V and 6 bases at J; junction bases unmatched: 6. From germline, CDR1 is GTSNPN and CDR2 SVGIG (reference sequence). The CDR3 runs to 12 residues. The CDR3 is CAWGTGAAEAFF. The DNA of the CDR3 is TGTGCCTGGGGTACAGGGGCGGCTGAAGCTTTCTTT.

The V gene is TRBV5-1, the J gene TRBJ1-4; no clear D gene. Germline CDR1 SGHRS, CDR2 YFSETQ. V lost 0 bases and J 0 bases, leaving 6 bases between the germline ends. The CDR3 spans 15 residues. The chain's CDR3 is CASSLDSPTNEKLFF. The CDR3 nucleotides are TGCGCCAGCAGCTTGGACAGCCCAACTAATGAAAAACTGTTTTTT.

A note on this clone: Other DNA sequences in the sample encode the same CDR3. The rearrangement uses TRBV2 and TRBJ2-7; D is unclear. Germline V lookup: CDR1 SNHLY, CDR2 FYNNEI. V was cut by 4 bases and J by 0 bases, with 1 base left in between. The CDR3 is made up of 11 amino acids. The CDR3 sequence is CASSVSYEQYF. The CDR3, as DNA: TGTGCCAGCAGTGTCTCCTACGAGCAGTACTTC.

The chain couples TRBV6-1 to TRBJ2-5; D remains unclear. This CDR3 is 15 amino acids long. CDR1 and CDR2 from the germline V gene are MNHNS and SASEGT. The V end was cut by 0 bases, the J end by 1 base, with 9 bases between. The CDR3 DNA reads TGTGCCAGCAGTGAAGCTATCACAGTCCAAGAGACCCAGTACTTC. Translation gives CASSEAITVQETQYF.

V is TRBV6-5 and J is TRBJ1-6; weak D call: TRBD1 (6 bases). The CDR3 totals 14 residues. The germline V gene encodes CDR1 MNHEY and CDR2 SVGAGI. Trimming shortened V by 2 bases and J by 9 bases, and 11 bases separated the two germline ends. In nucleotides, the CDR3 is TGTGCCAGCAGTTACGGCCCACAGGGTTCACCCCTCCACTTT. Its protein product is CASSYGPQGSPLHF.

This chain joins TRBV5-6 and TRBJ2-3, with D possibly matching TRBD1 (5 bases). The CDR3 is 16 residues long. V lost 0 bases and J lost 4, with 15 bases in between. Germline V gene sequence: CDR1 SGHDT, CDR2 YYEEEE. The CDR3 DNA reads TGTGCCAGCAGCTTGGGTCCTGGGGCCGTCGCAGATACGCAGTATTTT. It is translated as CASSLGPGAVADTQYF.

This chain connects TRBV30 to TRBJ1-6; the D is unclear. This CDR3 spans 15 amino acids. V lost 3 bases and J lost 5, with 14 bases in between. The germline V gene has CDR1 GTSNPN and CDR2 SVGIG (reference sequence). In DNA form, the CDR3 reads TGTGCCTGGAGAGCCTCGGAACAAGATAATTCACCCCTCCACTTT. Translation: CAWRASEQDNSPLHF.

CDR3 region: CASSPRTGEADTQYF. DNA for the CDR3: TGTGCCAGCAGCCCTAGGACAGGGGAAGCAGATACGCAGTATTTT. The chain carries TRBV11-2 and TRBJ2-3; 9 positions agree with TRBD1. Trimming took 5 bases from V and 4 from J; bases not matched to a gene: 7. From germline, CDR1 is SGHAT and CDR2 FQNNGV. The CDR3 runs 15 residues.

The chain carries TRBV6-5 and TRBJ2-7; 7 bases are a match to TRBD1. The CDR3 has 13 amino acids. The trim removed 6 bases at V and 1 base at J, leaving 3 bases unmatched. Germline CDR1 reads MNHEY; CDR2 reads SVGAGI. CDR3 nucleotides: TGTGCCAGCAGAGAACAGGGGTCCTACGAGCAGTACTTC. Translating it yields CASREQGSYEQYF.

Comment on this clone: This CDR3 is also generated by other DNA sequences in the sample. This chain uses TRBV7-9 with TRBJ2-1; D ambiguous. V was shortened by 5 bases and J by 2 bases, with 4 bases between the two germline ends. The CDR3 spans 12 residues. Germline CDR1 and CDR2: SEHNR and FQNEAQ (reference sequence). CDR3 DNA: TGTGCCAGCAGCCTAACCTACAATGAGCAGTTCTTC. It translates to CASSLTYNEQFF.

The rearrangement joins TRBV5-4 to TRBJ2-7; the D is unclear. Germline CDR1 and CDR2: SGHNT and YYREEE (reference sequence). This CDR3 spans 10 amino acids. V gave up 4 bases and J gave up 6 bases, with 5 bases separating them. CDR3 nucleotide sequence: TGTGCCAGCAGCCTCCCCGAGCAGTACTTC. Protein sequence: CASSLPEQYF.

As DNA, the CDR3 is TGTGCCAGCAGCTTAGTGGACGGGCCTGGAGAGGCTTTCTTT. It encodes CASSLVDGPGEAFF. The J gene is TRBJ1-1, the V gene TRBV7-3, with no clear D. Germline CDR1 SGHTA, CDR2 FQGTGA. Trimming took off 2 bases at V and 11 bases at J, with 18 bases between the two ends. This CDR3 has 14 amino acids.

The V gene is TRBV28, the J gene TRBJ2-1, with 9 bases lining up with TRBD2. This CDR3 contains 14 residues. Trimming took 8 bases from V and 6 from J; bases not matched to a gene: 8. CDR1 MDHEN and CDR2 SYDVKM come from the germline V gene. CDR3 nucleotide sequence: TGTGCCAGCTCGCGGGGGGGCCGGTCCAATGAGCAGTTCTTC. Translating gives CASSRGGRSNEQFF.

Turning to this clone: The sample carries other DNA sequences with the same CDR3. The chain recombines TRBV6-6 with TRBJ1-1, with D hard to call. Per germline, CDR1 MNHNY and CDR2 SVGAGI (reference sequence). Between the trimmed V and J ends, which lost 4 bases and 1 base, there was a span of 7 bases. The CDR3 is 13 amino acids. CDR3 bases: TGTGCCAGCAGTTTAACACAGAACACTGAAGCTTTCTTT. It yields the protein CASSLTQNTEAFF.

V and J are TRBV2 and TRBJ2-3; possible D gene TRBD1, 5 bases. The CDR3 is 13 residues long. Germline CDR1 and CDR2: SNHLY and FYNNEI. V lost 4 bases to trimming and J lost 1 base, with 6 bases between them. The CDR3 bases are TGTGCCAGCAGTGGACAGCGCACAGATACGCAGTATTTT. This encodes CASSGQRTDTQYF.